Presented here are 8 T cell receptor beta chains from one specimen sequenced in a study of CD4 T cells in relation to SARS-CoV-2 and coronaviruses. The repertoire was sequenced with immunoSEQ multiplex PCR; TCRdb's copy has only in-frame clones and lacks some. This table has tens of thousands of clones, around three quarters appearing once. The unexposed donors gave CD4+ T cells in about 2011-2019, prior to COVID-19. After more than eight days of culture, CD4+ T cells were isolated. The antigens these receptors bind are not known. The sample comprised CD4+ T cells from PBMCs, cultured in vitro. These receptors were collected from a human donor in good health.

The CDR3: CASSLGRGDPNYGYTF. In nucleotides, the CDR3 is TGTGCCAGCAGCTTAGGGAGGGGGGACCCTAACTATGGCTACACCTTC. This chain uses TRBV7-2 with TRBJ1-2, with D possibly TRBD1 on 6 matching bases. V was clipped by 1 base and J by 0 bases, with 12 bases between them. The length of the CDR3 is 16 residues. Germline CDR1 SGHTA, CDR2 FQGNSA.

The chain is built from TRBV19 and TRBJ2-1, with unresolved D. Germline CDR1 and CDR2: LNHDA and SQIVND (reference sequence). The CDR3 covers 13 residues. V dropped 1 base and J dropped 9 bases, with 10 bases sitting between them. The CDR3 region is CASSIVGTGEQFF. CDR3 bases: TGTGCCAGTAGTATAGTGGGTACGGGTGAGCAGTTCTTC.

This chain connects TRBV21-1 to TRBJ1-2. TRBV21-1 is listed as a pseudogene. The CDR3 totals 12 residues. CDR3 sequence (DNA): TGTGCCAGCAGCAAAGATCCGGGTTACTACACCTTC. Its protein product is CASSKDPGYYTF.

The rearrangement links TRBV6-5 to TRBJ2-1, with 12 bases fitting TRBD2. J lost 9 bases, V lost 4 bases, and 10 bases had no gene match. Germline V gene lookup returns CDR1 MNHEY and CDR2 SVGAGI. The length of the CDR3 is 16 residues. The CDR3 region has the DNA TGTGCCAGCAGTTCACCGCGGACTAGCGGGACAAGTGAGCAGTTCTTC. Translating gives CASSSPRTSGTSEQFF.

The chain combines TRBV9 with TRBJ2-2; perhaps TRBD1 as D (5 bases). V dropped 2 bases and J dropped 0 bases, with 8 bases sitting between them. Germline CDR1 and CDR2: SGDLS and YYNGEE. The CDR3 has 15 amino acids. The CDR3 here is CASSVSGTNTGELFF. DNA for the CDR3: TGTGCCAGCAGCGTTTCAGGGACGAACACCGGGGAGCTGTTTTTT.

A few counts support this clone. The J gene is TRBJ1-2, the V gene TRBV2; TRBD1 is a possible D gene (5 bases). This CDR3 has 14 amino acids. Trimming took 3 bases from V and 0 from J, leaving 8 bases between them. Germline-derived CDR1 and CDR2 are SNHLY and FYNNEI. The DNA for the CDR3 is TGTGCCAGCAGTGAGATAGGGGCTAACTATGGCTACACCTTC. Its protein product is CASSEIGANYGYTF.

V and J are TRBV2 and TRBJ2-7; D possibly corresponds to TRBD2 (6 bases). Germline V CDR1 and CDR2: SNHLY, FYNNEI. The CDR3 covers 12 residues. Trimming shortened V by 6 bases and J by 3 bases, and 9 bases separated the two germline ends. This CDR3 is CASSRAGYEQYF. In DNA form, the CDR3 reads TGTGCCAGCAGCCGAGCGGGCTACGAGCAGTACTTC.

This clone was seen just once. The CDR3, as DNA: TGTGCCAGCAGCGCCGCTAGCGGGAGTCACAATGAGCAGTTCTTC. This translates into CASSAASGSHNEQFF. The J gene is TRBJ2-1, the V gene TRBV7-2, with 10 bases aligning to TRBD2. The CDR3 contains 15 residues. V lost 5 bases, J lost 5 bases, and 6 bases stayed unmatched. Germline V CDR1 and CDR2: SGHTA, FQGNSA.